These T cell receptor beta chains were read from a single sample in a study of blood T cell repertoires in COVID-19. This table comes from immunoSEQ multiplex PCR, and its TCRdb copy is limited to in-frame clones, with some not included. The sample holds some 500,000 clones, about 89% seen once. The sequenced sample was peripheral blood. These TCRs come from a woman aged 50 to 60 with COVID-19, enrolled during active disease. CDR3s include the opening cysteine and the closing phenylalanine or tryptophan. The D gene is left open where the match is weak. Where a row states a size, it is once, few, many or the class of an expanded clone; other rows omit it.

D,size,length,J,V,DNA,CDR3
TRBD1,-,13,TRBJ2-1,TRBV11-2,TGTGCCAGCAGCTTTACAGGGGGCAATGAGCAGTTCTTC,CASSFTGGNEQFF
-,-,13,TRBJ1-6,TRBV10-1,TGCGCCAGCAGTGAGTCAGAGAATTCACCCCTCCACTTT,CASSESENSPLHF
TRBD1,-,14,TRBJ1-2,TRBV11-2,TGTGCCAGCAGCTTAGAGGGACAGATCTATGGCTACACCTTC,CASSLEGQIYGYTF
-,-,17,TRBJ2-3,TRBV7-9,TGTGCCAGCAGCTTAGCGCGGGGTGTTAAGGGCGCAGATACGCAGTATTTT,CASSLARGVKGADTQYF
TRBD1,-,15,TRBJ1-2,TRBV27,TGTGCCAGCAGTGCCCACAGGGGTAGGAGCTATGGCTACACCTTC,CASSAHRGRSYGYTF
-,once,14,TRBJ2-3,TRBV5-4,TGTGCCAGCAGCTTGAATCTAGGGGCAGATACGCAGTATTTT,CASSLNLGADTQYF
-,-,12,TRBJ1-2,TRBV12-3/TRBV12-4,TGTGCCAGCAGTCGGGGAATCTATGGCTACACCTTC,CASSRGIYGYTF
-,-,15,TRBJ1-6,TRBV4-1,TGCGCCAGCAGCTCTAAGGGAGTGTTAAATTCACCCCTCCACTTT,CASSSKGVLNSPLHF
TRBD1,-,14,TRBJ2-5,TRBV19,TGTGCCAGTAGTACCGGGACAGTCCAAGAGACCCAGTACTTC,CASSTGTVQETQYF
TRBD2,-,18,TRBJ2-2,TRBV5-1,TGCGCCAGCAGCCCCCGTCCTAGCGGGGGCTTGAACACCGGGGAGCTGTTTTTT,CASSPRPSGGLNTGELFF
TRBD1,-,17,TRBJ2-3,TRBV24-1,TGTGTCACCAGTGACTCCCGACAGGGGAGAAGCACAGATACGCAGTATTTT,CVTSDSRQGRSTDTQYF
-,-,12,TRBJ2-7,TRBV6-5,TGTGCCAGCGGGGGGGCGGGGTACGAGCAGTACTTC,CASGGAGYEQYF